This T cell receptor beta chain appears in the sequencing data of a study of regulatory T cells in long-lasting Graves disease. The study, taken as a whole, reports: There were preferences for TRBV28, TRBJ1-2 and TRBJ2-5 in persistent disease.

TCR beta libraries were built with iRepertoire HTBI primers and Arm-PCR of CDR3 regions. MiXCR, run by TCRdb on the multiplex PCR reads, gives a single entry per CDR3 protein. The sample yields under 700,000 distinct CDR3 sequences, 15% to 20% seen once. Regarding time point: newly diagnosed GD, antithyroid drugs for less than 3 months. The TCR library was made from RNA that had been extracted from PBMCs in TRIzol. American Thyroid Association guidelines served as the basis for diagnosing Graves' disease. Germline CDR1 reads LNHNV; CDR2 reads YYDKDF (reference sequence). The CDR3 is 17 residues long. Trimming left V 4 bases short and J 2 bases short, with 18 bases between. This clonotype was observed at least ten times. Its specificity is unknown. The sample was also reused in another study, on T cells in Graves' hyperthyroidism and ophthalmopathy. That study reports: The TCR CDR3 first-round RT-PCR relied on the HTBI primer set. Ophthalmopathy and stable hyperthyroidism were told apart by a 13 V-J model.

The sequencing used peripheral blood mononuclear cells (PBMCs), collected at new diagnosis, from a patient treated with antithyroid drugs. The source is a middle-aged woman with Graves disease. V is TRBV15 and J is TRBJ1-5, with D possibly matching TRBD1 (6 bases). The CDR3: CATSTRIGGTGNQPQHF. The CDR3 DNA reads TGTGCCACCAGCACCCGAATCGGGGGCACGGGCAATCAGCCCCAGCATTTT. The full variable domain, completed using reference TRBV15 and TRBJ1-5, is DAMVIQNPRYQVTQFGKPVTLSCSQTLNHNVMYWYQQKSSQAPKLLFHYYDKDFNNEADTPDNFQSRRPNTSFCFLDIRSPGLGDTAMYLCATSTRIGGTGNQPQHFGDGTRLSIL.